These 18 T cell receptor beta chains were sequenced from one sample in a study of coeliac disease. The data were produced by immunoSEQ multiplex PCR, yet TCRdb's version contains in-frame clones alone and is incomplete. The sample lists around 4,500 clones; about three fifths were seen once. The source material was intraepithelial lymphocytes from the gut. These receptors originate from a woman younger than 30 with active celiac disease.

This clone was counted only a few times. The chain uses TRBV7-7 and TRBJ2-2; TRBD1 matches at 7 bases. The CDR3 is made up of 15 amino acids. V dropped 2 bases and J dropped 8; count of bases not matched to a gene: 8. Germline CDR1 and CDR2: SSHAT and FNYEAQ (reference sequence). CDR3 sequence: CASSLTGTALGELFF. As DNA, the CDR3 is TGTGCCAGCAGCTTAACCGGGACAGCTTTAGGGGAGCTGTTTTTT.

The rearrangement joins TRBV7-2 to TRBJ1-1; TRBD1 might be the D (6 bases). V lost 5 bases and J lost 0, with 16 bases in between. CDR1 is SGHTA and CDR2 is FQGNSA in the germline V gene. This CDR3 has 16 amino acids. The CDR3 DNA follows: TGTGCCAGCAGCGAACCCGGGACATACATGAACACTGAAGCTTTCTTT. This translates into CASSEPGTYMNTEAFF.

This clone has just a few counts. V gene TRBV5-5 combines with J gene TRBJ1-6; TRBD1 agrees at 7 bases. V trimming: 2 bases; J trimming: 8 bases; junction bases outside the gene matches: 10. Per the germline V gene, CDR1 is SGHKS and CDR2 is YYEKEE (reference sequence). The CDR3 runs 16 residues. The CDR3 reads CASSLRGGGGYSPLHF. The CDR3 nucleotides read TGTGCCAGCAGCTTAAGAGGAGGGGGCGGGTATTCACCCCTCCACTTT.

This clone was recorded once. This chain joins TRBV7-9 and TRBJ2-7, with TRBD2 as a possible D gene (6 bases). The V end was cut by 11 bases, the J end by 3 bases, with 11 bases between. From germline, CDR1 is SEHNR and CDR2 FQNEAQ (reference sequence). The CDR3 is 11 residues long. DNA for the CDR3: TGTGCCGTGGGGAGGAACTACGAGCAGTACTTC. Its translation is CAVGRNYEQYF.

The genes are TRBV19 and TRBJ2-1; TRBD1 agrees at 7 bases. Per the germline V gene, CDR1 is LNHDA and CDR2 is SQIVND (reference sequence). There are 13 residues in the CDR3. V lost 8 bases and J lost 4; bases outside the gene matches: 5. The CDR3 loop is CASGGDRYNEQFF. As DNA, the CDR3 is TGTGCCAGTGGTGGGGACAGATACAATGAGCAGTTCTTC.

The chain recombines TRBV21-1 with TRBJ2-2; TRBD1 is taken as the D call from the table, unchecked against the DNA. TRBV21-1 has pseudogene status. This CDR3 spans 14 amino acids. The CDR3 DNA reads TGTGCCAGCAGCAAGGGACAGTGCACCGGGGAGCTGTTTTTT. This encodes CASSKGQCTGELFF.

This chain links TRBV5-1 with TRBJ1-2; D not resolved. Germline V lookup: CDR1 SGHRS, CDR2 YFSETQ. Deletions cut 0 bases from V and 5 bases from J, with 5 bases between. The CDR3 is 12 amino acids. The CDR3 loop reads CASSLDRYGYTF. The CDR3 bases are TGCGCCAGCAGCTTGGACAGATATGGCTACACCTTC.

This chain joins TRBV11-2 and TRBJ2-7, with D possibly matching TRBD1 (5 bases). V was shortened by 4 bases and J by 3 bases, with 7 bases between the two germline ends. Germline loops: CDR1 SGHAT, CDR2 FQNNGV. The CDR3 is made up of 12 amino acids. CDR3: CASSSTVYEQYF. Here the CDR3 DNA reads TGTGCCAGCAGCTCGACAGTCTACGAGCAGTACTTC.

The chain joins TRBV6-5 to TRBJ2-7, with TRBD2 identical over 8 bases. The CDR3 totals 15 residues. Germline V gene data show CDR1 as MNHEY and CDR2 as SVGAGI. Trimming removed 4 bases from V and 2 bases from J; junction bases left unmatched: 7. The CDR3 sequence is CASSLVLAGPYEQYF. The CDR3 DNA sequence: TGTGCCAGCAGTTTGGTCCTAGCGGGCCCCTACGAGCAGTACTTC.

This sequence joins TRBV25-1 and TRBJ2-1, with 9 bases fitting TRBD2. Germline loops: CDR1 MGHDK, CDR2 SYGVNS. The V segment lost 7 bases and the J segment 0 bases; nucleotides outside the gene matches: 4. The length of the CDR3 is 15 residues. The CDR3 loop is CASTETSGSYNEQFF. In DNA, the CDR3 is TGTGCCAGCACGGAGACTAGCGGCTCCTACAATGAGCAGTTCTTC. Full variable domain (missing parts from reference TRBV25-1 and TRBJ2-1): EADIYQTPRYLVIGTGKKITLECSQTMGHDKMYWYQQDPGMELHLIHYSYGVNSTEKGDLSSESTVSRIRTEHFPLTLESARPSHTSQYLCASTETSGSYNEQFFGPGTRLTVL.

This clone has only a few counts. The chain joins TRBV5-6 to TRBJ2-7, with TRBD1 matching over 7 bases. Unmatched junction bases numbered 5, after V lost 2 bases and J lost 6 bases. CDR1 is SGHDT and CDR2 is YYEEEE in the germline V gene. The CDR3 loop spans 13 amino acids. Here the CDR3 DNA reads TGTGCCAGCAGCTTCGACAGGGTAGGCGAGCAGTACTTC. It specifies CASSFDRVGEQYF.

This rearrangement joins TRBV6-6 to TRBJ1-3, with D perhaps matching TRBD1 (6 bases). This CDR3 comprises 16 residues. Germline values: CDR1 MNHNY, CDR2 SVGAGI (reference sequence). The V and J ends lost 1 base and 0 bases respectively, with 10 bases between them. This CDR3 is CASSYLGHRSGNTIYF. The CDR3 region has the DNA TGTGCCAGCAGTTACTTGGGACACCGCTCTGGAAACACCATATATTTT.

On this clone itself: One junction end does not reproduce the germline sequence, and a read error may be involved. The V and J genes are TRBV5-4 and TRBJ1-1; 7 bases map to TRBD1. The CDR3 length is 12 residues. CDR1 SGHNT and CDR2 YYREEE come from the germline V gene (reference sequence). Written as DNA, the CDR3 is TGTGCCAGCAGCTCGGGGGACAGCCCCTCTCACTTT. Translation gives CASSSGDSPSHF. Full variable domain (remainder filled in from reference TRBV5-4 and TRBJ1-1): ETGVTQSPTHLIKTRGQQVTLRCSSQSGHNTVSWYQQALGQGPQFIFQYYREEENGRGNFPPRFSGLQFPNYSSELNVNALELDDSALYLCASSSGDSPSHFGQGTRLTVV.

This clone came up a few times. The genes are TRBV5-5 and TRBJ2-1; 7 nucleotides agree with TRBD2. With 2 bases clipped from V and 8 bases from J, the junction kept 10 bases outside the gene matches. CDR1 is SGHKS and CDR2 is YYEKEE in the germline V gene (reference sequence). The length of the CDR3 is 15 residues. CDR3 residues: CASSLGWGGGDEQFF. CDR3 DNA: TGTGCCAGCAGCTTAGGTTGGGGGGGTGGCGATGAGCAGTTCTTC.

The rearrangement uses TRBV7-9 and TRBJ1-1; D is undetermined. This CDR3 spans 9 amino acids. V dropped 11 bases and J dropped 3 bases, with 4 bases sitting between them. Per the germline V gene, CDR1 is SEHNR and CDR2 is FQNEAQ (reference sequence). As DNA, the CDR3 is TGTGCCTGCGACACTGAAGCTTTCTTT. It is translated as CACDTEAFF.

The chain recombines TRBV27 with TRBJ2-7; 8 nucleotides line up with TRBD2. Germline lookup yields CDR1 MNHEY and CDR2 SMNVEV (reference sequence). The CDR3 sequence is 15 residues long. The V and J ends lost 2 bases and 3 bases, in that order; junction bases with no gene match: 6. In nucleotides, the CDR3 is TGTGCCAGCAGTTTAGGAGAAGCGGGAGTCTACGAGCAGTACTTC. It translates to CASSLGEAGVYEQYF.

This sequence joins TRBV29-1 and TRBJ1-1; no clear D. Per germline, CDR1 SQVTM and CDR2 ANQGSEA. V lost 7 bases, J lost 2 bases, and 11 bases lay in between. The CDR3 extends over 12 amino acids. This CDR3 is CSALSGNTEAFF. The CDR3 DNA follows: TGCAGCGCGTTGAGCGGAAACACTGAAGCTTTCTTT.

The chain uses TRBV25-1 and TRBJ1-4; perhaps TRBD1 as D (6 bases). Deletions cut 1 base from V and 7 bases from J, with 13 bases between. The CDR3 has 15 residues. The germline V gene has CDR1 MGHDK and CDR2 SYGVNS. Here the CDR3 reads CASSEFQGSGEKLFF. In DNA form, the CDR3 reads TGTGCCAGCAGTGAATTTCAGGGGTCGGGTGAAAAACTGTTTTTT. The variable domain in full, completed from reference TRBV25-1 and TRBJ1-4, reads EADIYQTPRYLVIGTGKKITLECSQTMGHDKMYWYQQDPGMELHLIHYSYGVNSTEKGDLSSESTVSRIRTEHFPLTLESARPSHTSQYLCASSEFQGSGEKLFFGSGTQLSVL.